This T cell receptor (beta chain) was profiled in a study of T-cell reconstitution after alpha-beta-depleted transplantation in children. Study-wide results and caveats: Elevated TCRbeta diversity at day 60 was traced, in some patients, to surviving recipient T cells and thymic progenitors. Approximately two months post-transplant, alpha-beta T cells reportedly originated from several hundred expanded graft clones. Newly produced T cells mostly accounted for T-cell counts and diversity one year post-transplant.

This CDR3 comprises 17 residues. V was trimmed by 0 bases and J by 0 bases, leaving 15 bases between them. Germline V gene data show CDR1 as SGHKS and CDR2 as YYEKEE (reference sequence). This clonotype was seen more than once but under ten times. Its cognate antigen is unknown. It was with unique molecular identifiers that the TCRbeta library was prepared. TCRdb analysed the PCR reads with MiXCR anew, one entry per CDR3 protein. Of tens of thousands of distinct CDR3 sequences in the sample, 15% were seen once. The rearrangement links TRBV5-5 to TRBJ1-1, with D possibly being TRBD1 (6 bases). The sequence came from a male patient under 10 years old who had a stem cell transplant for acute lymphoblastic leukemia, so the T cells may come from the graft donor. This specimen was PBMCs, mostly from graft donor cells, taken 180 days after TCRalphabeta/CD19-depleted stem cell transplant. This CDR3 reads CASSLDGWTELNTEAFF. CDR3 in DNA: TGTGCCAGCAGCTTGGATGGGTGGACAGAGTTGAACACTGAAGCTTTCTTT. The full variable domain, its missing parts supplied by reference TRBV5-5 and TRBJ1-1, is DAGVTQSPTHLIKTRGQQVTLRCSPISGHKSVSWYQQVLGQGPQFIFQYYEKEERGRGNFPDRFSARQFPNYSSELNVNALLLGDSALYLCASSLDGWTELNTEAFFGQGTRLTVV.